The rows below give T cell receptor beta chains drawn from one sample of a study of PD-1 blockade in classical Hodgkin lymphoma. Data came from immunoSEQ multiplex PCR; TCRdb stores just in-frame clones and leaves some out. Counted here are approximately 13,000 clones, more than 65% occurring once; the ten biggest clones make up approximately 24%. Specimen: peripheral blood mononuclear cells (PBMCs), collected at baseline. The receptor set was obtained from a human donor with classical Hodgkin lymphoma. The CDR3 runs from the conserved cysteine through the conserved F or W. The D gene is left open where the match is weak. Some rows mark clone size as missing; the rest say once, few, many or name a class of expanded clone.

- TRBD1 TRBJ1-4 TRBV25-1 CASSEMTGINGNEKLFF TGTGCCAGCAGTGAAATGACAGGGATTAACGGAAATGAAAAACTGTTTTTT
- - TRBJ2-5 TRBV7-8 CASSLLGFQETQYF TGTGCCAGCAGCTTATTAGGTTTCCAAGAGACCCAGTACTTC
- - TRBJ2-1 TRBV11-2 CASSLDPLSSYNEQFF TGTGCCAGCAGCTTAGACCCACTGAGCTCCTACAATGAGCAGTTCTTC
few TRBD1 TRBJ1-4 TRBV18 CASSPTGNNEKLFF TGTGCCAGCTCCCCGACAGGGAATAATGAAAAACTGTTTTTT
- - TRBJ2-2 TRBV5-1 CASYRGAVF TGCGCCAGCTACCGGGGAGCTGTTTTT
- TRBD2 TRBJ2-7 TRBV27 CASSTPSGGHYEQYF TGTGCCAGCAGCACGCCTAGCGGGGGACACTACGAGCAGTACTTC
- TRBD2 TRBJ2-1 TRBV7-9 CASSLTVVAGAGEQFF TGTGCCAGCAGCCTTACCGTAGTAGCGGGGGCGGGGGAGCAGTTCTTC
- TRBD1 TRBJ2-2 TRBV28 CASFPRGTVTGELFF TGTGCCAGCTTTCCCAGGGGGACGGTTACCGGGGAGCTGTTTTTT
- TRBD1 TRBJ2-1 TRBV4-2 CASSQDGTDEQFF TGTGCCAGCAGCCAAGACGGGACAGATGAGCAGTTCTTC
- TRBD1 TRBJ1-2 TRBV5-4 CASSLWTGGAGSYGYTF TGTGCCAGCAGCTTGTGGACAGGGGGCGCGGGGAGCTATGGCTACACCTTC
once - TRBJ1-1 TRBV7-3 CASSSSGANTEAFF TGTGCCAGCAGCTCATCGGGGGCAAACACTGAAGCTTTCTTT
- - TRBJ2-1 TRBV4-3 CASSQDVLTVSYNEQFF TGCGCCAGCAGCCAAGATGTATTAACAGTCTCCTACAATGAGCAGTTCTTC
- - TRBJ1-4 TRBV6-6 CASSYSGGTNEKLFF TGTGCCAGCAGTTACTCGGGGGGAACTAATGAAAAACTGTTTTTT
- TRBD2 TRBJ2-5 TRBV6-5 CASSSRTSLGQETQYF TGTGCCAGCAGTTCCCGGACTAGCCTGGGCCAAGAGACCCAGTACTTC
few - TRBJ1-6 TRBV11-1 CASSFRGGDTPLHF TGTGCCAGCAGCTTTCGGGGGGGCGATACACCCCTCCACTTT
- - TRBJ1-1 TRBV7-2 CASSFIQGYTEAFF TGTGCCAGCAGCTTCATACAGGGATACACTGAAGCTTTCTTT
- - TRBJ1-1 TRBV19 CASSGSVGGVNTEAFF TGTGCCAGTAGTGGATCGGTTGGGGGGGTGAACACTGAAGCTTTCTTT
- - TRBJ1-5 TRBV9 CASSAGGPYSNQPQHF TGTGCCAGCAGCGCAGGAGGCCCGTATAGCAATCAGCCCCAGCATTTT
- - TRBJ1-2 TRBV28 CASRHDSTYLEGYTF TGTGCCAGCAGACACGACAGTACCTATCTCGAAGGCTACACCTTC
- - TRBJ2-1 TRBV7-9 CASSPGLEQFF TGTGCCAGCAGCCCTGGACTTGAGCAGTTCTTC
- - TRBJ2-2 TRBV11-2 CASSSLFSLDGELFF TGTGCCAGCAGCTCCCTGTTCTCTTTGGACGGGGAGCTGTTTTTT
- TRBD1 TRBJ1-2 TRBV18 CASSPAGQPYYGYTF TGTGCCAGCTCACCCGCGGGACAGCCCTACTATGGCTACACCTTC
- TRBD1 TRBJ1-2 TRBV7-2 CASSSGMGQGRYGYTF TGTGCCAGCAGCTCGGGGATGGGACAGGGGCGCTATGGCTACACCTTC
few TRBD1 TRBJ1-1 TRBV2 CATERDRDTEAFF TGTGCCACCGAAAGGGACAGGGACACTGAAGCTTTCTTT
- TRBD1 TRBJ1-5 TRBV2 CASSKDRQGQPQHF TGTGCCAGCAGTAAGGACAGGCAGGGGCAGCCCCAGCATTTT
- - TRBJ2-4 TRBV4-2 CASSQEGKGPRNIQYF TGTGCCAGCAGCCAAGAGGGGAAAGGGCCCCGAAACATTCAGTACTTC
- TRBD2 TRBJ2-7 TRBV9 CASSPEGSGGSYEQYF TGTGCCAGCAGCCCTGAGGGGAGCGGGGGTTCCTACGAGCAGTACTTC
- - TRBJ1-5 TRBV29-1 CSGQVLGIVHF TGCAGCGGACAGGTATTGGGTATCGTCCATTTT
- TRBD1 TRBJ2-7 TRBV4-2 CASSQELGTGANYEQYF TGTGCCAGCAGCCAAGAATTAGGGACAGGTGCCAACTACGAGCAGTACTTC
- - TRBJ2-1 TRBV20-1 CSASKAYEQFF TGCAGTGCTAGTAAAGCGTATGAGCAGTTCTTC
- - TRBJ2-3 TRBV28 CASRWGRGGTDTQYF TGTGCCAGCAGATGGGGGCGAGGGGGCACAGATACGCAGTATTTT
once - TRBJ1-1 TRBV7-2 CASSLVWTSTEAFF TGTGCCAGCAGCTTAGTCTGGACATCCACTGAAGCTTTCTTT
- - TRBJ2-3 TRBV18 CASSPESDTQYF TGTGCCAGCTCACCCGAGTCAGATACGCAGTATTTT
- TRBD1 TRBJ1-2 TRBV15 CATSRDRVSGYGYTF TGTGCCACCAGCAGGGACAGGGTTAGCGGGTATGGCTACACCTTC
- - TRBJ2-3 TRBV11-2 CASSLSWSMVGTQYF TGTGCCAGCAGCTTATCCTGGTCCATGGTTGGTACGCAGTATTTT
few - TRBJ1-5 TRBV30 CAWSPGDWANQPQHF TGTGCCTGGAGTCCGGGGGATTGGGCGAATCAGCCCCAGCATTTT
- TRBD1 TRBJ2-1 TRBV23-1 CASSQLLDRGNFSYNEQFF TGCGCCAGCAGTCAACTTTTGGACAGGGGGAATTTCTCCTACAATGAGCAGTTCTTC
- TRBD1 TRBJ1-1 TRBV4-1 CASSPLGGTGVNGEAFF TGCGCCAGCAGTCCTTTAGGGGGTACAGGGGTTAATGGTGAAGCTTTCTTT